Listed here are 20 T cell receptor beta chains from one sample, sequenced in a study of blood T cell repertoires in COVID-19. The method was immunoSEQ multiplex PCR; TCRdb's version includes in-frame clones alone and lacks a portion of them. The data show 210,000 or so clones, less than 90% seen once. The sequencing input was PBMCs or T cells enriched from blood (not recorded which). These receptor sequences come from a woman between 50 and 59 years old in a cohort exposed to, infected with or recovered from COVID-19 (not recorded which).

The rearrangement joins TRBV11-1 to TRBJ1-3, with D possibly being TRBD1 (5 bases). The V gene's germline CDR1 is SGHAT and CDR2 FQDESV (reference sequence). The CDR3 is 15 residues long. Between the trimmed V and J ends, which lost 10 bases and 1 base, there was a span of 17 bases. Here the CDR3 DNA reads TGTGCCATGGGGGGGTTTCGGACTTCTGGAAACACCATATATTTT. Translated, it gives CAMGGFRTSGNTIYF.

This chain connects TRBV4-3 to TRBJ1-1; 7 nucleotides match TRBD1. V lost 3 bases, J lost 4 bases, and 8 bases stayed unmatched. Looked up from germline, CDR1 is LGHNA and CDR2 is YSLEER. CDR3 length equals 15 residues. For the CDR3, the DNA is TGCGCCAGCAGCCAGCAGACAGGGTGGGGCACTGAAGCTTTCTTT. It is translated as CASSQQTGWGTEAFF.

The rearrangement links TRBV4-1 to TRBJ1-1, with D hard to call. Germline loops: CDR1 MGHRA, CDR2 YSYEKL. Trimming removed 0 bases from V and 4 bases from J, with 12 bases in between. CDR3 length: 15 residues. This CDR3 reads CASSQEFPRPTEAFF. CDR3 nucleotides: TGCGCCAGCAGCCAAGAGTTCCCGCGGCCCACTGAAGCTTTCTTT.

This chain joins TRBV5-1 and TRBJ1-1, with D possibly TRBD1 on 5 matching bases. The CDR3 is 14 residues long. The germline V gene has CDR1 SGHRS and CDR2 YFSETQ. The V end lost 0 bases, the J end lost 3 bases, and 9 bases lay between the germline ends. CDR3 loop: CASSLVTGDTEAFF. The CDR3 DNA reads TGCGCCAGCAGCTTGGTAACGGGGGACACTGAAGCTTTCTTT.

The chain combines TRBV5-4 with TRBJ2-3, with 14 bases fitting TRBD2. The ends lost 4 bases at V and 3 bases at J; junction bases unmatched: 10. Looked up from germline, CDR1 is SGHNT and CDR2 is YYREEE (reference sequence). The CDR3 contains 18 residues. CDR3 in amino acids: CASSRAVTSGGVTDTQYF. The CDR3 DNA follows: TGTGCCAGCAGCCGAGCCGTGACTAGCGGGGGGGTTACAGATACGCAGTATTTT.

The chain has TRBV6-5 and TRBJ1-1, with 7 bases that match TRBD1. CDR1 is MNHEY, CDR2 SVGAGI, per germline. V shed 7 bases, J shed 6 bases, and the junction held 8 bases outside the gene matches. This CDR3 spans 13 amino acids. The CDR3 sequence is CASKPTGAPEAFF. CDR3 coding DNA: TGTGCCAGCAAACCTACAGGGGCCCCTGAAGCTTTCTTT.

The chain couples TRBV28 to TRBJ2-7, with 8 positions matching TRBD1. The germline CDR1 and CDR2 sequences are MDHEN and SYDVKM. The CDR3 length is 15 residues. The ends lost 5 bases at V and 6 bases at J; junction bases unmatched: 12. In DNA form, the CDR3 reads TGTGCCAGCAGTACCCTCGGACAGGGAACCCTCGAGCAGTACTTC. This translates into CASSTLGQGTLEQYF.

V is TRBV20-1 and J is TRBJ1-3; D is ambiguous. The germline CDR1 and CDR2 sequences are DFQATT and SNEGSKA (reference sequence). Trimming removed 7 bases from V and 4 bases from J, with 8 bases in between. The CDR3 contains 11 residues. The CDR3 reads CSVHSGNTIYF. The DNA of the CDR3 is TGCAGTGTCCACAGCGGAAACACCATATATTTT.

This chain uses TRBV28 with TRBJ1-6; no definite D call. This CDR3 comprises 14 residues. Germline V gene data show CDR1 as MDHEN and CDR2 as SYDVKM. V was trimmed by 2 bases and J by 7 bases, leaving 9 bases between them. The CDR3: CASSLRERNSPLHF. As DNA, the CDR3 is TGTGCCAGCAGTTTAAGAGAACGCAATTCACCCCTCCACTTT.

This clone was counted once. The genes are TRBV7-2 and TRBJ2-5; 12 bases are shared with TRBD2. CDR1 and CDR2 (germline): SGHTA, FQGNSA. The CDR3 has 14 amino acids. Trimming removed 5 bases from V and 7 bases from J; junction bases left unmatched: 5. The CDR3 DNA reads TGTGCCAGCAGCGCACTAGCGGGGGGAGGGACCCAGTACTTC. It encodes CASSALAGGGTQYF.

The chain is built from TRBV14 and TRBJ2-5, with 8 bases identical to TRBD1. The V segment lost 4 bases and the J segment 4 bases; nucleotides outside the gene matches: 14. CDR3 length: 17 residues. In germline, CDR1 is SGHDN, CDR2 FVKESK. In DNA, the CDR3 is TGTGCCAGCAGCCTCGATCAGGGGGCGATTCGTGGAGAGACCCAGTACTTC. This gives the protein CASSLDQGAIRGETQYF.

The chain recombines TRBV7-2 with TRBJ2-3, with TRBD2 identical over 8 bases. Trimming cost V 4 bases and J 6 bases; bases outside gene matches: 6. This CDR3 is built from 14 residues. Germline V gene sequence: CDR1 SGHTA, CDR2 FQGNSA. CDR3 sequence (DNA): TGTGCCAGCAGCTCGACCCGGGGGGGGGATACGCAGTATTTT. This gives the protein CASSSTRGGDTQYF. Complete variable domain (other parts from reference TRBV7-2 and TRBJ2-3): GAGVSQSPSNKVTEKGKDVELRCDPISGHTALYWYRQSLGQGLEFLIYFQGNSAPDKSGLPSDRFSAERTGGSVSTLTIQRTQQEDSAVYLCASSSTRGGDTQYFGPGTRLTVL.

This chain links TRBV5-4 with TRBJ2-5; no reliable D call. This CDR3 is 14 amino acids long. The germline gives CDR1 SGHNT, CDR2 YYREEE (reference sequence). The V and J ends lost 0 bases and 3 bases respectively, with 9 bases between them. Here the CDR3 DNA reads TGTGCCAGCAGCTTGGCGTCGTTTGAAGAGACCCAGTACTTC. Translation gives CASSLASFEETQYF.

The J gene is TRBJ1-6, the V gene TRBV15; TRBD1 is a possible D gene (5 bases). Germline lookup yields CDR1 LNHNV and CDR2 YYDKDF (reference sequence). The CDR3 covers 16 residues. Deletions cut 5 bases from V and 0 bases from J, with 11 bases between. CDR3 region: CATSHRSSSYNSPLHF. As DNA, the CDR3 is TGTGCCACCAGCCACAGGTCGAGCTCCTATAATTCACCCCTCCACTTT.

This rearrangement joins TRBV11-1 to TRBJ2-1, with a weak D call TRBD1 (6 bases). The CDR3 runs to 15 residues. Germline V gene sequence: CDR1 SGHAT, CDR2 FQDESV (reference sequence). Trimming took 5 bases from V and 4 from J, leaving 15 bases between them. The CDR3 is CASSRLGAEYNEQFF. CDR3 DNA sequence: TGTGCCAGCAGCCGCCTGGGGGCCGAGTACAATGAGCAGTTCTTC.

This clone occurred a few times. The rearrangement links TRBV9 to TRBJ2-5; a weak D match, TRBD2 (5 bases). In germline, CDR1 is SGDLS, CDR2 YYNGEE. This CDR3 has 14 residues. The V end lost 0 bases, the J end lost 1 base, and 7 bases lay between the germline ends. Here the CDR3 DNA reads TGTGCCAGCAGCGTAGGGACTCTCCAAGAGACCCAGTACTTC. It specifies CASSVGTLQETQYF.

This sequence joins TRBV4-3 and TRBJ1-2; weak D call: TRBD1 (6 bases). This CDR3 is built from 16 residues. Germline CDR1 reads LGHNA; CDR2 reads YSLEER. Trimming removed 0 bases at V and 5 bases at J, with 16 bases between. CDR3 sequence reads: CASSQDPQGLRYGYTF. The CDR3, as DNA: TGCGCCAGCAGCCAAGATCCCCAGGGGTTACGATATGGCTACACCTTC.

The CDR3 nucleotides are TGTGCCACCAGTGATCCCCGGGACAACTATAGCAATCAGCCCCAGCATTTT. Protein: CATSDPRDNYSNQPQHF. The chain employs TRBV24-1 and TRBJ1-5; possibly TRBD1 for D (6 bases). CDR1 and CDR2 (germline): KGHDR, SFDVKD. The CDR3 runs 17 residues. Trimming took off 3 bases at V and 0 bases at J, with 14 bases between the two ends.

The chain has TRBV5-1 and TRBJ2-1; a weak D match, TRBD2 (6 bases). CDR3 length: 16 amino acids. V lost 0 bases, J lost 6 bases, and 16 bases lay in between. Germline CDR1 and CDR2: SGHRS and YFSETQ. The DNA of the CDR3 is TGCGCCAGCAGCTTGGTGCGGGCGGGGCCCGGCAATGAGCAGTTCTTC. Translation: CASSLVRAGPGNEQFF.

The chain combines TRBV7-8 with TRBJ1-6, with a weak D call TRBD1 (5 bases). The CDR3 covers 15 residues. V gave up 3 bases and J gave up 9 bases, with 15 bases separating them. Germline loops: CDR1 SGHVS, CDR2 FQNEAQ. The CDR3 reads CASSLAGGDTSPLHF. CDR3 sequence (DNA): TGTGCCAGCAGCTTGGCAGGAGGGGATACTTCACCCCTCCACTTT.